Listed below are T cell receptor beta chains from one sample, sequenced in a study of beta chain features in type 1 diabetes. Measured with immunoSEQ multiplex PCR; TCRdb has only the in-frame clones, and not every one. The data contain hundreds of thousands of clones, approximately 9.7% of them seen just once; the ten biggest clones take up approximately 1%. Sequencing was done on a sample of central memory CD4+ T cells from blood. The receptor set was obtained from a young man with type 1 diabetes. The CDR3 runs from the conserved cysteine through the conserved F or W. The D gene is left open where the match is weak. The size entry is marked missing in some rows and otherwise reads once, few, many or a size class.

v_gene	abundance	d_gene	j_gene	CDR3nt	CDR3aa
TRBV7-2	NA	NA	TRBJ1-2	TGTGCCAGCAGCCCGCGTTCCGACCTCTACACCTTC	CASSPRSDLYTF
TRBV6-5	NA	NA	TRBJ1-1	TGTGCCAGCAGTTATGACGGGGCTTCCACTGAAGCTTTCTTT	CASSYDGASTEAFF
TRBV7-8	NA	TRBD1	TRBJ2-7	TGTGCCAGCAGCCAGAGCCAGGGGGCCCGCGAGCAGTACTTC	CASSQSQGAREQYF
TRBV10-3	few	TRBD1	TRBJ1-6	TGTGCCATCAGTGAGCGGGGGGACAGGGACAATTCACCCCTCCACTTT	CAISERGDRDNSPLHF
TRBV27	NA	NA	TRBJ1-2	TGTGCCAGCAGTTTAAGCAGGGTAGCTGGCTACACCTTC	CASSLSRVAGYTF
TRBV7-2	few	TRBD1	TRBJ2-5	TGTGCCAGCAGCTTAGGAGGGGGCAACCAAGAGACCCAGTACTTC	CASSLGGGNQETQYF
TRBV30	few	NA	TRBJ1-2	TGTGCCTGGAACGCAGGTTTTAACTATGGCTACACCTTC	CAWNAGFNYGYTF
TRBV5-1	NA	TRBD1	TRBJ2-7	TGCGCCAGCAGCTCTCAAGACAGGGTGGACGAGCAGTACTTC	CASSSQDRVDEQYF
TRBV20-1	NA	NA	TRBJ2-5	TGCAGTGCCCCCCCAGAGACCCAGTACTTC	CSAPPETQYF
TRBV6-5	few	NA	TRBJ2-2	TGTGCCAGCAGTTACTCGTACAGGGTTACCGGGGAGCTGTTTTTT	CASSYSYRVTGELFF
TRBV7-2	NA	NA	TRBJ1-2	TGTGCCAGCAGCTTAGGGCAAACCTATGGCTACACCTTC	CASSLGQTYGYTF
TRBV21-1	NA	NA	TRBJ2-7	TGTGCCAGCAGCAAAGCGGAACGGTCCTACGAGCAGTACTTC	CASSKAERSYEQYF
TRBV5-5	NA	TRBD1	TRBJ1-1	TGTGCCAGCAGCTTGGACGGACAGGGGGTGAACACTGAAGCTTTCTTT	CASSLDGQGVNTEAFF
TRBV7-2	NA	NA	TRBJ2-1	TGTGCCAGCAGCTCGGGGGGCCTCTACAATGAGCAGTTCTTC	CASSSGGLYNEQFF
TRBV7-9	few	NA	TRBJ1-4	TGTGCCAGCAGCCCCGGGGTGAATGAAAAACTGTTTTTT	CASSPGVNEKLFF
TRBV2	once	NA	TRBJ1-1	TGTGCCAGCAGCTACAGGGTCGATACTGAAGCTTTCTTT	CASSYRVDTEAFF
TRBV5-1	few	TRBD1	TRBJ2-1	TGCGCCAGCTCTGAGACGCTGCCGGGACAGGGGAGCGGAGAGCAGTTCTTC	CASSETLPGQGSGEQFF
TRBV11-2	few	TRBD1	TRBJ2-3	TGTGCCAGCAGCTTAAGATTGGGACAGGGGGCAACAGATACGCAGTATTTT	CASSLRLGQGATDTQYF
TRBV5-5	NA	NA	TRBJ1-1	TGTGCCAGCAGCTTGGATCGCAGGGCCACTGAAGCTTTCTTT	CASSLDRRATEAFF
TRBV28	few	TRBD2	TRBJ2-5	TGTGCCAGCAGTTCCCCGGGGGAGCGGGGACGAGAGACCCAGTACTTC	CASSSPGERGRETQYF
TRBV5-1	NA	NA	TRBJ2-7	TGCGCCAGCAGCTTAACCGGGGAGTACGAGCAGTACTTC	CASSLTGEYEQYF
TRBV7-2	NA	NA	TRBJ2-3	TGTGCCAGCAGCTTCAGCATAGGAGATACGCAGTATTTT	CASSFSIGDTQYF
TRBV27	NA	NA	TRBJ2-6	TGTGCCAGCAGTCCCTTAAGCAGCTCTGGGGCCAACGTCCTGACTTTC	CASSPLSSSGANVLTF
TRBV7-7	NA	NA	TRBJ2-7	TGTGCCAGCAGCCCGGGCGAGGAAGGGCACGAGCAGTACTTC	CASSPGEEGHEQYF
TRBV5-1	NA	NA	TRBJ2-2	TGCGCCAGCAGCAAGGACACGAACACCGGGGAGCTGTTTTTT	CASSKDTNTGELFF
TRBV5-1	few	NA	TRBJ2-6	TGCGCCAGCAGCCTCCCGACAGATGGGGCCAACGTCCTGACTTTC	CASSLPTDGANVLTF
TRBV7-8	NA	NA	TRBJ2-4	TGTGCCAGCAGCTTAAGGGCCTTGGACAGTGGCGCAAACATTCAGTACTTC	CASSLRALDSGANIQYF
TRBV6-4	NA	NA	TRBJ2-6	TGTGCCAGCAGTGAAAGGGTATCCTCTGGGGCCAACGTCCTGACTTTC	CASSERVSSGANVLTF
TRBV5-6	NA	TRBD1	TRBJ2-2	TGTGCCAGCAGCTTAGGACAGGGAAGAATCACCGGGGAGCTGTTTTTT	CASSLGQGRITGELFF
TRBV5-1	NA	TRBD2	TRBJ2-3	TGCGCCAGCAGCTTGGGGTCTAGCGGGGCAGATACGCAGTATTTT	CASSLGSSGADTQYF
TRBV6-5	few	NA	TRBJ1-1	TGTGCCAGCAGTTACGATAGGGTCTACACTGAAGCTTTCTTT	CASSYDRVYTEAFF
TRBV7-2	many	NA	TRBJ2-7	TGTGCCAGCAGCTTAACCCGCGACTCCTACGAGCAGTACTTC	CASSLTRDSYEQYF
TRBV7-2	few	NA	TRBJ2-3	TGTGCCAGCAGCTTAGTGGGTTTTAAGGCGCAGTATTTT	CASSLVGFKAQYF
TRBV5-6	few	NA	TRBJ2-4	TGTGCCAGCAGCTTGGCGACTACCCCGACCAAAAACATTCAGTACTTC	CASSLATTPTKNIQYF
TRBV5-1	NA	NA	TRBJ2-3	TGCGCCAGCAGCTCTACGGTCACAGATACGCAGTATTTT	CASSSTVTDTQYF
TRBV29-1	few	NA	TRBJ1-2	TGCAGCGTCGCAGGAGGGGGGTTCGGCTATGGCTACACCTTC	CSVAGGGFGYGYTF
TRBV15	few	TRBD1	TRBJ1-5	TGTGCCACCAGGTTAGGGACGACAGGGCGAAATCAGCCCCAGCATTTT	CATRLGTTGRNQPQHF
TRBV11-2	many	NA	TRBJ1-4	TGTGCCAGCAGCCCGATCAGGGGCACTAATGAAAAACTGTTTTTT	CASSPIRGTNEKLFF
TRBV7-2	few	NA	TRBJ2-1	TGTGCCAGCAGCTTAGGATATAGCTCCTACAATGAGCAGTTCTTC	CASSLGYSSYNEQFF
TRBV2	NA	NA	TRBJ1-5	TGTGCCAGCAGTGGGTCCCGGCCCAATCAGCCCCAGCATTTT	CASSGSRPNQPQHF
TRBV27	NA	NA	TRBJ2-7	TGTGCCAGCAGCACAGGGGCGGGGGAGCAGTACTTC	CASSTGAGEQYF
TRBV19	NA	NA	TRBJ1-2	TGTGCCAGTAATCCAGGGGAGTACTATGGCTACACCTTC	CASNPGEYYGYTF
TRBV18	NA	NA	TRBJ1-1	TGTGCCAGCTCACCAGGTTTGGTCGCGCGTACTGAAGCTTTCTTT	CASSPGLVARTEAFF
TRBV6-4	few	TRBD2	TRBJ2-4	TGTGCCAGCAGCCCAATAGCGGGGGGCGAAAACATTCAGTACTTC	CASSPIAGGENIQYF
TRBV18	few	NA	TRBJ2-5	TGTGCCAGCTCACCCGGGCCGGAGACCCAGTACTTC	CASSPGPETQYF
TRBV5-6	few	NA	TRBJ2-7	TGTGCCAGCTGCGAGTCCGAGCAGTACTTC	CASCESEQYF
TRBV15	NA	NA	TRBJ1-3	TGTGCCACCAGCAGAGGAGGGAGTGGAAACACCATATATTTT	CATSRGGSGNTIYF
TRBV27	few	NA	TRBJ2-3	TGTGCCAGCAGTACACAGGGCCATACGCAGTATTTT	CASSTQGHTQYF
TRBV2	many	NA	TRBJ2-1	TGTGCCAGCAGCGTGGGGCCCGTTAACAATGAGCAGTTCTTC	CASSVGPVNNEQFF
TRBV14	NA	TRBD1	TRBJ2-1	TGTGCCAGCAGCCAGCCGGGACAGGGGCGGCGGGAGCAGTTCTTC	CASSQPGQGRREQFF
TRBV4-3	NA	TRBD2	TRBJ2-3	TGCGCCAGCAGCCACTCGAGCGGGGGGGCCGCAGATACGCAGTATTTT	CASSHSSGGAADTQYF
TRBV11-2	few	TRBD2	TRBJ2-5	TGTGCCAGCAGCTTCGACGGGGGGGGCCAAGAGACCCAGTACTTC	CASSFDGGGQETQYF